This is a list of T cell receptor beta chains from one sample in a study of cytomegalovirus exposure and HLA in healthy donors. The protocol was immunoSEQ multiplex PCR, while the TCRdb copy is restricted to in-frame clones and leaves out a portion. Of 100,000 to 150,000 clones listed, approximately 71% are singletons. The sequenced sample consisted of PBMCs. All receptors derive from a woman in her forties or fifties in good health and CMV-seronegative. Both conserved end residues are trimmed from each CDR3. The order of the fields is J gene, CDR3 length, V gene, CDR3 protein.

j_call: TRBJ1-2
cdr3_length: 12
v_call: TRBV28
cdr3_aa: ASSLEARLYGYT

j_call: TRBJ1-1
cdr3_length: 12
v_call: TRBV7-3
cdr3_aa: ASSIGAGNTEAF

j_call: TRBJ1-4
cdr3_length: 13
v_call: TRBV11-2
cdr3_aa: ASSLAGGRNEKLF

j_call: TRBJ2-3
cdr3_length: 11
v_call: TRBV6-4
cdr3_aa: ASSVERTDTQY

j_call: TRBJ2-7
cdr3_length: 10
v_call: TRBV7-9
cdr3_aa: ASSFPEFEQY

j_call: TRBJ2-1
cdr3_length: 10
v_call: TRBV5-6
cdr3_aa: ASSLVLNEQF

j_call: TRBJ1-3
cdr3_length: 13
v_call: TRBV7-2
cdr3_aa: ASSLNADSGNTIY

j_call: TRBJ2-7
cdr3_length: 16
v_call: TRBV7-9
cdr3_aa: SSSPHRFGQGRTYEQY

j_call: TRBJ2-5
cdr3_length: 12
v_call: TRBV29-1
cdr3_aa: SGGGFLAGETQY

j_call: TRBJ2-5
cdr3_length: 13
v_call: TRBV28
cdr3_aa: ASSLGLAGAETQY

j_call: TRBJ2-3
cdr3_length: 12
v_call: TRBV2
cdr3_aa: ASTPVTRGDTQY

j_call: TRBJ2-1
cdr3_length: 12
v_call: TRBV7-9
cdr3_aa: ASTPWTGENEQF

j_call: TRBJ1-2
cdr3_length: 14
v_call: TRBV28
cdr3_aa: ASSFRRDRIGNGYT

j_call: TRBJ1-2
cdr3_length: 13
v_call: TRBV6-6
cdr3_aa: ASSYWDTNSYGYT

j_call: TRBJ2-1
cdr3_length: 12
v_call: TRBV10-3
cdr3_aa: AIRGLAEDNEQF

j_call: TRBJ2-5
cdr3_length: 12
v_call: TRBV7-8
cdr3_aa: ASSLSQGGETQY

j_call: TRBJ1-3
cdr3_length: 13
v_call: TRBV28
cdr3_aa: ASSLHTSSGNTIY

j_call: TRBJ2-2
cdr3_length: 14
v_call: TRBV6-4
cdr3_aa: ASSETSGMNTGELF

j_call: TRBJ1-4
cdr3_length: 12
v_call: TRBV28
cdr3_aa: ASSLPTQGEKLF

j_call: TRBJ2-3
cdr3_length: 13
v_call: TRBV28
cdr3_aa: ASSLGRQDTDTQY

j_call: TRBJ1-6
cdr3_length: 12
v_call: TRBV25-1
cdr3_aa: ASSEYLGYSPLH

j_call: TRBJ2-5
cdr3_length: 12
v_call: TRBV25-1
cdr3_aa: ASSRRQAQETQY

j_call: TRBJ1-5
cdr3_length: 16
v_call: TRBV10-3
cdr3_aa: AISESGGTGAGNQPQH

j_call: TRBJ2-7
cdr3_length: 17
v_call: TRBV11-2
cdr3_aa: ASSFSGTSHKLSSYEQY

j_call: TRBJ2-3
cdr3_length: 11
v_call: TRBV30
cdr3_aa: AWGTGSTDTQY